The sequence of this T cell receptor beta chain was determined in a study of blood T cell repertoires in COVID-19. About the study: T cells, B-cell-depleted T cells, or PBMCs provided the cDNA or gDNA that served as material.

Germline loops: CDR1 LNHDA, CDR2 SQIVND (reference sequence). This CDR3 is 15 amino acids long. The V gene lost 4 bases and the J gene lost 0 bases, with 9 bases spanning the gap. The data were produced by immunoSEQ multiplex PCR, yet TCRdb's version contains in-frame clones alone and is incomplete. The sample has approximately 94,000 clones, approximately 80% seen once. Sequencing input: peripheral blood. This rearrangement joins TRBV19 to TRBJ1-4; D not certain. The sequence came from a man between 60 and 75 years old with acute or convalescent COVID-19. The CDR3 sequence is CASSKVGATNEKLFF. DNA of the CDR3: TGTGCCAGTAGTAAGGTTGGAGCAACTAATGAAAAACTGTTTTTT.